A single sample gave rise to the 16 T cell receptor beta chains below, sequenced in a study of cytomegalovirus exposure and HLA in healthy donors. Using immunoSEQ multiplex PCR, the repertoire was profiled, and TCRdb retains in-frame clones only, with some absent. The sample has over 120,000 clones, about 87% seen once; the top ten hold 3.5% to 5.5%. What was sequenced was PBMCs. Receptors were obtained from a man between 18 and 29 years old in good health and CMV-seropositive.

This chain links TRBV18 with TRBJ1-5; no reliable D call. Germline CDR1 KGHSH, CDR2 LQKENI. The CDR3 has 17 residues. Trimming pared 4 bases from V and 0 bases from J, leaving 16 bases between. CDR3 nucleotide sequence: TGTGCCAGCTCACTAAGTGGCAGTCGGGATAGCAATCAGCCCCAGCATTTT. Translation gives CASSLSGSRDSNQPQHF.

The gene calls are TRBV27 and TRBJ2-1, with TRBD1 identical over 9 bases. The CDR3 consists of 14 residues. CDR1 MNHEY and CDR2 SMNVEV come from the germline V gene (reference sequence). The trim removed 7 bases at V and 5 bases at J, leaving 6 bases unmatched. CDR3 sequence reads: CASTPRDRDNEQFF. As DNA, the CDR3 is TGTGCCAGCACCCCCCGGGACAGGGACAATGAGCAGTTCTTC.

The chain couples TRBV7-9 to TRBJ2-3, with 8 bases that match TRBD1. Germline V CDR1 and CDR2: SEHNR, FQNEAQ (reference sequence). The CDR3 is 14 amino acids. The V segment lost 6 bases and the J segment 4 bases; nucleotides outside the gene matches: 6. CDR3: CASRLTGEADTQYF. The CDR3 DNA is TGTGCCAGCAGATTGACAGGGGAGGCAGATACGCAGTATTTT.

CDR3 amino acids: CASSPSGQYQPQHF. Here the CDR3 DNA reads TGTGCCAGCAGTCCCTCGGGACAGTATCAGCCCCAGCATTTT. The chain carries TRBV27 and TRBJ1-5; TRBD1 agrees at 7 bases. After removal of 5 bases from V and 5 bases from J, the junction contained 6 bases not matched to a gene. The CDR3 runs to 14 residues. Germline lookup yields CDR1 MNHEY and CDR2 SMNVEV (reference sequence).

The V call is TRBV11-2, the J call TRBJ2-7; D is perhaps TRBD1 (5 bases). Germline V gene data show CDR1 as SGHAT and CDR2 as FQNNGV. The CDR3 runs to 12 residues. V lost 5 bases and J lost 5, with 10 bases in between. The CDR3 DNA is TGTGCCAGCAGCCCATACAGGAACGAGCAGTACTTC. Translation: CASSPYRNEQYF.

The rearrangement joins TRBV20-1 to TRBJ2-1; TRBD1 matches at 8 bases. The V segment lost 5 bases and the J segment 7 bases; nucleotides outside the gene matches: 1. The germline V gene has CDR1 DFQATT and CDR2 SNEGSKA (reference sequence). The CDR3 contains 11 residues. The CDR3 sequence is CSAYRGNEQFF. The CDR3 region has the DNA TGCAGTGCTTACAGGGGGAATGAGCAGTTCTTC.

The rearrangement joins TRBV5-5 to TRBJ2-7, with a tentative D call TRBD2 (6 bases). Germline CDR1 and CDR2: SGHKS and YYEKEE (reference sequence). Trimming took 4 bases from V and 5 from J, leaving 19 bases between them. The CDR3 covers 15 residues. CDR3 sequence reads: CASSKQRGREDEQYF. The CDR3 bases are TGTGCCAGCAGCAAGCAAAGGGGCAGGGAGGACGAGCAGTACTTC.

This chain uses TRBV27 with TRBJ2-6, with D possibly TRBD1 on 6 matching bases. Trimming removed 1 base at V and 2 bases at J, with 12 bases between. Germline V CDR1 and CDR2: MNHEY, SMNVEV (reference sequence). The CDR3 runs to 17 residues. Here the CDR3 reads CASSLWVGGAGANVLTF. CDR3 nucleotide sequence: TGTGCCAGCAGTTTATGGGTTGGGGGCGCTGGGGCCAACGTCCTGACTTTC.

In this sample, this clone turned up a few times. The rearrangement uses TRBV6-6 and TRBJ2-3; the match to TRBD1 covers 8 bases. V lost 4 bases and J lost 2; bases outside the gene matches: 5. Germline V lookup: CDR1 MNHNY, CDR2 SVGAGI (reference sequence). This CDR3 comprises 15 residues. The CDR3 DNA is TGTGCCAGCAGTTTCGGGGACAGGCACACAGATACGCAGTATTTT. Translated: CASSFGDRHTDTQYF.

V and J are TRBV18 and TRBJ2-2; 7 bases agree with TRBD1. The length of the CDR3 is 15 residues. After removal of 3 bases from V and 5 bases from J, the junction contained 6 bases not matched to a gene. The germline gives CDR1 KGHSH, CDR2 LQKENI. As DNA, the CDR3 is TGTGCCAGCTCACCTGTAGGGGGCTCGACCGGGGAGCTGTTTTTT. Protein sequence: CASSPVGGSTGELFF.

The gene calls are TRBV10-3 and TRBJ2-7; D might be TRBD1 (6 bases). CDR3 length: 14 residues. The V end was cut by 2 bases, the J end by 7 bases, with 15 bases between. The V gene's germline CDR1 is ENHRY and CDR2 SYGVKD. CDR3 sequence (DNA): TGTGCCATCAGTGAGGAGACAGGACTCTTAGAGCAGTACTTC. Protein: CAISEETGLLEQYF.

This chain connects TRBV19 to TRBJ2-7; TRBD1 agrees at 8 bases. The V segment lost 4 bases and the J segment 5 bases; nucleotides outside the gene matches: 16. Germline V gene data show CDR1 as LNHDA and CDR2 as SQIVND (reference sequence). There are 17 residues in the CDR3. The CDR3, as DNA: TGTGCCAGTAGTAGGGGGACAGGAGGACTACTGCGGGACGAGCAGTACTTC. The encoded protein is CASSRGTGGLLRDEQYF.

The V and J genes are TRBV27 and TRBJ1-5, with 7 positions matching TRBD1. The V segment lost 5 bases and the J segment 5 bases; nucleotides outside the gene matches: 6. In germline, CDR1 is MNHEY, CDR2 SMNVEV (reference sequence). This CDR3 is 14 amino acids long. In DNA, the CDR3 is TGTGCCAGCAGTGGAAGCAGGGGGTATCAGCCCCAGCATTTT. This translates into CASSGSRGYQPQHF.

The chain carries TRBV30 and TRBJ2-2; 9 positions match TRBD2. CDR3 size: 15 residues. The trim removed 2 bases at V and 1 base at J, leaving 2 bases unmatched. Germline CDR1 reads GTSNPN; CDR2 reads SVGIG (reference sequence). The CDR3 loop is CAWSRAGGNTGELFF. In DNA, the CDR3 is TGTGCCTGGAGTCGAGCGGGAGGGAACACCGGGGAGCTGTTTTTT.

The V call is TRBV27, the J call TRBJ2-2, with TRBD1 matching over 9 bases. V lost 0 bases and J lost 7; bases outside the gene matches: 12. This CDR3 region has 18 residues. CDR1 is MNHEY and CDR2 is SMNVEV in the germline V gene (reference sequence). The CDR3 is CASSLSYWGQGSVGELFF. CDR3 DNA sequence: TGTGCCAGCAGTTTATCCTATTGGGGACAGGGTAGTGTCGGGGAGCTGTTTTTT.

The chain combines TRBV4-1 with TRBJ1-2; D perhaps matches TRBD1 (5 bases). Germline V gene data show CDR1 as MGHRA and CDR2 as YSYEKL. This CDR3 contains 14 residues. V was cut by 8 bases and J by 1 base, with 14 bases left in between. The CDR3 spells CASAAGEINYGYTF. DNA of the CDR3: TGCGCCAGCGCCGCGGGGGAGATTAACTATGGCTACACCTTC.